Following are 14 T cell receptor beta chains from one sample sequenced in a study of blood T cell repertoires in COVID-19. Clones were sequenced by immunoSEQ multiplex PCR, and TCRdb holds only the in-frame ones, with some missing. The sample carries 200,000 to 250,000 clones, about nine tenths recorded once. What was sequenced was peripheral blood. Source of these receptors: a man aged 30 to 45 with COVID-19, enrolled during active disease.

The chain uses TRBV28 and TRBJ2-1, with TRBD2 as a possible D gene (6 bases). Trimming left V 6 bases short and J 8 bases short, with 23 bases between. The germline CDR1 and CDR2 sequences are MDHEN and SYDVKM. The CDR3 covers 16 residues. The CDR3 sequence is CASRQALAARRDEQFF. The CDR3 DNA reads TGTGCCAGCAGACAGGCACTAGCCGCCCGTCGTGATGAGCAGTTCTTC.

The chain employs TRBV6-5 and TRBJ1-2; 7 positions agree with TRBD1. This CDR3 comprises 15 residues. Germline assignment: CDR1 MNHEY and CDR2 SVGAGI. V was pared by 6 bases and J by 0 bases, with 7 bases of the junction left unmatched. The CDR3: CASSPRDSPNYGYTF. For the CDR3, the DNA is TGTGCCAGCAGCCCCCGGGACAGCCCTAACTATGGCTACACCTTC.

This chain links TRBV28 with TRBJ1-5, with unresolved D. The CDR3 covers 17 residues. Germline V gene data show CDR1 as MDHEN and CDR2 as SYDVKM. V gave up 4 bases and J gave up 6 bases, with 22 bases separating them. CDR3 in amino acids: CASSSRYRSELGQPQHF. CDR3 DNA: TGTGCCAGCAGTTCACGATACCGATCCGAACTTGGTCAGCCCCAGCATTTT.

V usage is TRBV7-3 and J usage is TRBJ2-7; 8 bases align to TRBD1. Per germline, CDR1 SGHTA and CDR2 FQGTGA. CDR3 length equals 13 residues. With V trimmed by 5 bases and J by 6 bases, 6 bases remained unmatched. Written as DNA, the CDR3 is TGTGCCAGCAGCCTGGACAGGGAAGGCGAGCAGTACTTC. Amino acid sequence: CASSLDREGEQYF.

CDR3 loop: CASSPNPGAMANEKLFF. CDR3 nucleotides: TGTGCCAGCAGTCCTAATCCAGGGGCAATGGCTAATGAAAAACTGTTTTTT. The genes are TRBV25-1 and TRBJ1-4; maybe TRBD1 (6 bases). The germline V gene encodes CDR1 MGHDK and CDR2 SYGVNS. The CDR3 loop spans 17 amino acids. Trimming pared 5 bases from V and 3 bases from J, leaving 19 bases between.

The gene calls are TRBV12-3 or TRBV12-4 and TRBJ1-5; D gene unclear. The ends were cut back, 5 bases at V and 2 bases at J, with 4 bases in the middle. This CDR3 comprises 12 residues. The CDR3 DNA reads TGTGCCAGCAGTACGGGCAATCAGCCCCAGCATTTT. This gives the protein CASSTGNQPQHF.

V is TRBV18 and J is TRBJ1-2, with 9 nucleotides matching TRBD1. There are 14 residues in the CDR3. CDR1 KGHSH and CDR2 LQKENI come from the germline V gene. With V trimmed by 6 bases and J by 14 bases, 16 bases remained unmatched. The CDR3 sequence is CASSLAGTGIVGTF. Written as DNA, the CDR3 is TGTGCCAGCTCTCTTGCCGGGACAGGGATTGTAGGGACCTTC.

V gene TRBV9 combines with J gene TRBJ2-7; possible D gene TRBD2, 5 bases. The V end was cut by 0 bases, the J end by 5 bases, with 15 bases between. CDR1 and CDR2 (germline): SGDLS, YYNGEE. The CDR3 is made up of 15 amino acids. The CDR3 DNA sequence: TGTGCCAGCAGCGTAGAGCCAGGCCCCGGGGACGAGCAGTACTTC. As protein: CASSVEPGPGDEQYF.

The rearrangement links TRBV18 to TRBJ1-1; no definite D call. Germline V gives CDR1 KGHSH, CDR2 LQKENI. V lost 3 bases to trimming and J lost 7 bases, with 12 bases between them. The CDR3 loop spans 13 amino acids. The CDR3 reads CASSPAGDREAFF. CDR3 nucleotide sequence: TGTGCCAGCTCACCCGCAGGTGACCGTGAAGCTTTCTTT.

This chain joins TRBV24-1 and TRBJ2-3; TRBD2 agrees at 8 bases. This CDR3 has 16 residues. The V segment lost 4 bases and the J segment 1 base; nucleotides outside the gene matches: 6. CDR1 is KGHDR, CDR2 SFDVKD, per germline. The CDR3 DNA is TGTGCCACCAGTGACCCCGGGGGGGTAGGCACAGATACGCAGTATTTT. Residues: CATSDPGGVGTDTQYF.

This chain uses TRBV28 with TRBJ1-2; the match to TRBD1 covers 9 bases. Trimming cost V 5 bases and J 4 bases; bases outside gene matches: 8. The germline CDR1 and CDR2 sequences are MDHEN and SYDVKM. The CDR3 runs to 15 residues. The CDR3 sequence: CASSRTGAHGYGYTF. The CDR3 nucleotides read TGTGCCAGCAGTAGGACAGGGGCCCACGGCTATGGCTACACCTTC.

This clone was counted ten times or more. The rearrangement uses TRBV28 and TRBJ1-2; a weak D match, TRBD1 (6 bases). V lost 2 bases and J 8 bases, leaving 12 bases between the germline ends. This CDR3 is 13 amino acids long. Germline CDR1 is MDHEN and CDR2 is SYDVKM. CDR3 DNA sequence: TGTGCCAGCAGTTTACGGGGGGGCCGGGGCTACACCTTC. The encoded protein is CASSLRGGRGYTF.

The chain has TRBV5-1 and TRBJ1-2, with 8 positions matching TRBD1. Germline CDR1 SGHRS, CDR2 YFSETQ. Unmatched junction bases numbered 13, after V lost 4 bases and J lost 8 bases. The CDR3 runs to 15 residues. The CDR3: CASSTGPQGADGYTF. CDR3 in DNA: TGCGCCAGCAGCACAGGGCCCCAGGGGGCGGACGGCTACACCTTC.

This clone appeared a single time. The chain has TRBV6-5 and TRBJ2-7; D is perhaps TRBD2 (6 bases). Looked up from germline, CDR1 is MNHEY and CDR2 is SVGAGI. Trimming stripped 6 bases from V and 0 bases from J, with 12 bases between. The CDR3 length is 14 residues. Here the CDR3 DNA reads TGTGCCAGCAGGAAGGCGGGGAGCTCCTACGAGCAGTACTTC. Protein: CASRKAGSSYEQYF.